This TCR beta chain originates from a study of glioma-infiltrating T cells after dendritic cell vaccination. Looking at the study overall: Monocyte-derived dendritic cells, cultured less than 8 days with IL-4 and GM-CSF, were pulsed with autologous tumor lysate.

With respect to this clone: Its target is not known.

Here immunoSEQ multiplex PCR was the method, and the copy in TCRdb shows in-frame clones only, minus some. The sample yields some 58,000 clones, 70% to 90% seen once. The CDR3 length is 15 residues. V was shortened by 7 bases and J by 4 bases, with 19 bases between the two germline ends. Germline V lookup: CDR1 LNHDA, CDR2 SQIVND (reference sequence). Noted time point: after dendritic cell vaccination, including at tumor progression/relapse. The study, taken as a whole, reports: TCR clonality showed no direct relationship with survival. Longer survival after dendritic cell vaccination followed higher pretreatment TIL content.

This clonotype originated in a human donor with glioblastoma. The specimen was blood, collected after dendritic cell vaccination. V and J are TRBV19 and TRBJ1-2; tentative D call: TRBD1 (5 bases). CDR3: CASNRGSGRSYGYTF. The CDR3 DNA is TGTGCCAGTAATAGGGGATCCGGCCGGTCCTATGGCTACACCTTC.